This TCR beta chain was recorded in a study of T cell clonality in common variable immunodeficiency. General study findings and limits: Common variable immunodeficiency TCR beta sequences reportedly had fewer deletions and N-nucleotide insertions. The cause of increased CVID clonality remains unclear without subpopulation sequencing.

The assay was immunoSEQ multiplex PCR, and TCRdb's table has in-frame clones only and misses some. The sample offers about 20,000 clones and no singletons, the top ten holding approximately 2.6%. With regard to this clone: Antigen specificity is unknown. The read finishes 3 residues shy of the CDR3 end, and the germline J gene is used to complete it.

Per germline, CDR1 DFQATT and CDR2 SNEGSKA (reference sequence). This CDR3 has 13 residues. With 6 bases clipped from V and 5 bases from J, the junction kept 7 bases outside the gene matches. The CVID group had roughly 15 females and about 30 males, mean age roughly 40. Sequenced material: peripheral blood mononuclear cells. The chain combines TRBV20-1 with TRBJ2-1, with 7 bases lining up with TRBD2. The clonotype was recovered from a human donor with common variable immunodeficiency. This CDR3 reads CSAVAGRNNEQFF. The sequenced part of the CDR3 DNA is TGCAGTGCCGTAGCGGGTAGGAACAATGAG.